Listed here is a single T cell receptor (beta chain). As yet, its antigen is unknown. These data belong to a study of T-cell memory formation after mild COVID-19. General study points: Later expanders leaned CD4+, whereas day 15 to 85 contracting clones were balanced CD4/CD8. Chiefly within CM and EM were the contracting CD4+ clones; CD8+ ones were within EMRA.

The CDR3 covers 13 residues. V lost 10 bases, J lost 4 bases, and 13 bases lay in between. In germline, CDR1 is MGHDK, CDR2 SYGVNS. 5'RACE primed at constant segments yielded TCR alpha and TCR beta cDNA libraries bearing sample barcodes and UMIs. MiXCR, applied by TCRdb to the 5' RACE reads, yields one record per CDR3 protein. This table holds hundreds of thousands of distinct CDR3 sequences, 15% to 20% found once. Sequenced input: PBMCs or a T cell subset sorted from them (not recorded which). The chain is built from TRBV25-1 and TRBJ1-4; perhaps TRBD1 as D (5 bases). This clonotype originated in an adult woman who had mild COVID-19 (a few samples of this study predate the infection). Cell type and time point are not known. For the CDR3, the DNA is TGTGCCACGGCCCGGGACCATAATGAAAAACTGTTTTTT. Translated: CATARDHNEKLFF.